Below, 21 T cell receptor beta chains from the same sample are listed, as sequenced in a study of identical twins. TCRdb called the 5' RACE reads again in MiXCR, with one record for every CDR3 protein. The sample lists fewer than 250,000 distinct CDR3 sequences; 6% to 8.5% were seen once. This sample also appeared in a second study, on yellow fever vaccine responses in identical twins.

The specimen sequenced was CD8+ T cells sorted from blood. Receptors originate from a woman between 18 and 29 years old in good health.

This clonotype was counted ten times or more. The chain links TRBV9 to TRBJ1-5, with D uncertain. This CDR3 region has 14 residues. Germline values: CDR1 SGDLS, CDR2 YYNGEE. V was cut by 2 bases and J by 0 bases, with 6 bases left in between. CDR3 DNA: TGTGCCAGCAGCGTCGGAAATAGCAATCAGCCCCAGCATTTT. Translation: CASSVGNSNQPQHF.

This clonotype was seen many times. For the CDR3, the DNA is TGTGCCAGCAGCTTCGGTTACGAGCAGTACTTC. Encoded protein: CASSFGYEQYF. This chain joins TRBV12-3 or TRBV12-4 and TRBJ2-7; unclear D gene. This CDR3 has 11 residues. V lost 6 bases and J lost 4, with 7 bases in between.

The chain carries TRBV10-2 and TRBJ2-7; TRBD1 matches at 10 bases. Germline CDR1 WSHSY, CDR2 SAAADI. The CDR3 is 15 residues long. Trimming removed 1 base from V and 5 bases from J; junction bases left unmatched: 5. Here the CDR3 reads CASSEYDGTGDEQYV. CDR3 DNA: TGCGCCAGCAGTGAGTATGACGGGACAGGGGACGAGCAGTACGTC.

This rearrangement joins TRBV27 to TRBJ2-1; TRBD2 matches 7 bases. The germline V gene has CDR1 MNHEY and CDR2 SMNVEV (reference sequence). The CDR3 has 15 residues. The J segment lost 3 bases and the V segment lost 3 bases, leaving 5 bases of the junction unmatched. Here the CDR3 DNA reads TGTGCCAGCAGTTTTATGGGGGGGTACTACAATGAGCAGTTCTTC. This sequence encodes CASSFMGGYYNEQFF.

The chain is built from TRBV7-9 and TRBJ1-6; TRBD1 aligns across 8 bases. The germline gives CDR1 SEHNR, CDR2 FQNEAQ (reference sequence). This CDR3 region has 15 residues. Unmatched junction bases numbered 5, after V lost 4 bases and J lost 6 bases. DNA for the CDR3: TGTGCCAGCAGCTCTGAGGACAGGGTTAATTCACCCCTCCACTTT. This sequence encodes CASSSEDRVNSPLHF.

In its sample, this clonotype was seen many times. The chain has TRBV28 and TRBJ2-3, with TRBD2 as a possible D gene (5 bases). This CDR3 region has 15 residues. The V and J ends lost 5 bases and 6 bases respectively, with 18 bases between them. Germline V gives CDR1 MDHEN, CDR2 SYDVKM. The CDR3 nucleotides are TGTGCCAGCAGTCCGGGATTCCCCCTCTCCGATACGCAGTATTTT. This encodes CASSPGFPLSDTQYF.

This clonotype appeared a few times. The gene calls are TRBV28 and TRBJ1-4; D remains unclear. V lost 5 bases to trimming and J lost 8 bases, with 12 bases between them. The length of the CDR3 is 13 residues. The germline gives CDR1 MDHEN, CDR2 SYDVKM. CDR3 sequence: CASSPQIWEKLFF. For the CDR3, the DNA is TGTGCCAGCAGTCCCCAAATCTGGGAAAAACTGTTTTTT.

This clonotype has just a few counts. The rearrangement joins TRBV11-3 to TRBJ2-1, with 9 bases fitting TRBD1. Germline V gene sequence: CDR1 SGHNT, CDR2 YENEEA. Trimming took 2 bases from V and 6 from J; bases not matched to a gene: 8. The CDR3 spans 16 residues. CDR3 protein: CASSLSGQGFSNEQFF. CDR3 sequence (DNA): TGTGCCAGCAGCTTATCGGGACAGGGTTTTTCCAATGAGCAGTTCTTC.

This clonotype was seen repeatedly, ten times or more. One junction end disagrees with the germline gene, perhaps due to a read error. The chain recombines TRBV12-3 or TRBV12-4 with TRBJ2-3, with 15 bases matching TRBD2. This CDR3 comprises 14 residues. CDR3 in DNA: TGTGCCAGCAGTTTTTCCAGGACTAGCGGGGGGGAAAATTTT. It is translated as CASSFSRTSGGENF.

Comment on this clonotype: At one end the junction does not follow the germline gene, possibly because of a read error. The chain joins TRBV12-3 or TRBV12-4 to TRBJ2-5; D not certain. The CDR3 covers 12 residues. The CDR3 reads CASSPLLVHQDF. The CDR3 nucleotides read TGTGCCAGCAGCCCACTGTTAGTACACCAGGACTTC.

In its sample, this clonotype was seen a few times. The chain's CDR3 is CASSGQGLVNEQFF. CDR3 nucleotides: TGCGCCAGCAGCGGACAAGGGCTAGTCAATGAGCAGTTCTTC. This chain uses TRBV23-1 with TRBJ2-1; perhaps TRBD1 as D (5 bases). TRBV23-1 is filed as an ORF, its function uncertain. V lost 6 bases, J lost 6 bases, and 15 bases lay in between. The CDR3 length is 14 residues.

In this sample, this clonotype turned up many times. The chain links TRBV3-1 to TRBJ2-1; 8 bases match TRBD2. Germline V gene data show CDR1 as LGHDT and CDR2 as YNNKEL (reference sequence). J gave up 8 bases and V 4 bases, and 10 bases lay outside the gene matches. There are 15 residues in the CDR3. The CDR3 reads CASSPDFGTSYEQFF. The CDR3 DNA reads as TGTGCCAGCAGCCCAGATTTCGGGACTAGTTATGAGCAGTTCTTC.

The chain employs TRBV11-1 and TRBJ2-2, with 13 nucleotides matching TRBD2. Germline CDR1 and CDR2: SGHAT and FQDESV (reference sequence). Losses at the gene ends were 4 bases for V and 1 base for J; bases not matched to a gene: 6. This CDR3 spans 18 amino acids. The DNA for the CDR3 is TGTGCCAGCAGCTCGACTAGCGGGGGGCGCCGGAACACCGGGGAGCTGTTTTTT. Its translation is CASSSTSGGRRNTGELFF. Combining the CDR3 with reference TRBV11-1 and TRBJ2-2 gives the whole variable domain EAEVAQSPRYKITEKSQAVAFWCDPISGHATLYWYRQILGQGPELLVQFQDESVVDDSQLPKDRFSAERLKGVDSTLKIQPAELGDSAMYLCASSSTSGGRRNTGELFFGEGSRLTVL.

CDR3 residues: CASSPGLAGPNEQFF. DNA for the CDR3: TGTGCCAGCAGTCCTGGACTAGCGGGACCGAATGAGCAGTTCTTC. The V gene is TRBV27, the J gene TRBJ2-1; TRBD2 matches at 12 bases. The CDR3 contains 15 residues. V lost 5 bases, J lost 7 bases, and 6 bases stayed unmatched. CDR1 is MNHEY and CDR2 is SMNVEV in the germline V gene (reference sequence).

This clonotype was found a few times. The chain combines TRBV6-6 with TRBJ1-1, with D unclear. The CDR3 runs to 13 residues. Germline V gene sequence: CDR1 MNHNY, CDR2 SVGAGI (reference sequence). The germline V and J ends were trimmed by 3 bases and 6 bases, with 11 bases remaining between them. CDR3 bases: TGTGCCAGCAGTTATAGTGGGCGACCTGAAGCTTTCTTT. Translation: CASSYSGRPEAFF.

This clonotype was seen a handful of times. The chain links TRBV12-3 or TRBV12-4 to TRBJ1-1; D is uncertain. V was pared by 5 bases and J by 4 bases, with 20 bases between. The CDR3 runs to 16 residues. The CDR3 bases are TGTGCCAGCAGTCCACTGGAAGGCGCCTTGGGCACTGAAGCTTTCTTT. It specifies CASSPLEGALGTEAFF.

In this sample, this clonotype turned up a few times. This CDR3 is CASSRFGQGARETQYF. The CDR3 coding sequence is TGTGCCAGCAGCCGATTCGGGCAGGGGGCACGCGAGACCCAGTACTTC. This rearrangement joins TRBV14 to TRBJ2-5; 8 nucleotides line up with TRBD1. The CDR3 is 16 residues long. Germline CDR1 reads SGHDN; CDR2 reads FVKESK. After removal of 4 bases from V and 5 bases from J, the junction contained 12 bases not matched to a gene.

This clonotype was counted many times. The V call is TRBV11-2, the J call TRBJ2-7, with D perhaps being TRBD1 or TRBD2 (5 bases each). In germline, CDR1 is SGHAT, CDR2 FQNNGV. The CDR3 is made up of 16 amino acids. V dropped 4 bases and J dropped 0 bases, with 16 bases sitting between them. The CDR3 DNA reads as TGTGCCAGCAGCTCCCTCGGGACCGGAAACTCCTACGAGCAGTACGTC. Protein sequence: CASSSLGTGNSYEQYV.

This clonotype was observed many times. V is TRBV7-8 and J is TRBJ2-2, with a tentative D call TRBD2 (6 bases). The ends were cut back, 8 bases at V and 6 bases at J, with 10 bases in the middle. Germline values: CDR1 SGHVS, CDR2 FQNEAQ. The CDR3 has 12 residues. CDR3 nucleotides: TGTGCCAGCCCGCGGGGCCCCGGGGAGCTGTTTTTT. Its translation is CASPRGPGELFF.

This clonotype was observed many times. In DNA, the CDR3 is TGTGCCACCAGCAGAGGGGACTCCCCCCAATATGAGCAGTTCTTC. This codes for CATSRGDSPQYEQFF. The rearrangement uses TRBV15 and TRBJ2-1; perhaps TRBD2 as D (6 bases). This CDR3 region has 15 residues. Germline CDR1 LNHNV, CDR2 YYDKDF (reference sequence). V was shortened by 1 base and J by 8 bases, with 15 bases between the two germline ends.

The chain joins TRBV14 to TRBJ2-2; D ambiguous. The CDR3 length is 12 residues. Germline V gives CDR1 SGHDN, CDR2 FVKESK. Trimming removed 4 bases from V and 9 bases from J, with 9 bases in between. The CDR3: CASSPDDWELFF. CDR3 bases: TGTGCCAGCAGCCCCGATGATTGGGAGCTGTTTTTT.